A selection of T cell receptor beta chains follows, all from one sample in a study of cytomegalovirus exposure and HLA in healthy donors. This table comes from immunoSEQ multiplex PCR, and its TCRdb copy is limited to in-frame clones, with some not included. The repertoire consists of about 78,000 clones, with 60% to 70% occurring once and the leading ten covering around 6%. Sequencing was done on a sample of PBMCs. The receptor set was obtained from a man aged 25 to 45 in good health and CMV-seropositive. The CDR3 runs from the conserved cysteine through the conserved F or W. The order of the fields is D gene, clone size, J gene, V gene, CDR3 protein, CDR3 DNA. D genes are given only for firm matches. Expanded clones are given a class, and other clones once, few, many or no size at all.

-,-,TRBJ2-7,TRBV29-1,CSVEQQGPYSYEQYF,TGCAGCGTTGAACAACAGGGACCCTACTCCTACGAGCAGTACTTC
-,-,TRBJ2-1,TRBV11-2,CASSQFTRLSYNEQFF,TGTGCCAGCAGCCAATTTACTCGTCTCTCCTACAATGAGCAGTTCTTC
TRBD2,-,TRBJ2-7,TRBV15,CATSKPGLRYEQYF,TGTGCCACCAGCAAACCGGGACTAAGATACGAGCAGTACTTC
TRBD2,-,TRBJ2-7,TRBV5-4,CASSLKSGGRDEQYF,TGTGCCAGCAGCTTGAAATCGGGAGGGCGTGACGAGCAGTACTTC
TRBD1,-,TRBJ2-5,TRBV6-1,CASSGRQGLRETQYF,TGTGCCAGCAGTGGCCGACAGGGATTGAGGGAGACCCAGTACTTC
TRBD2,few,TRBJ2-2,TRBV2,CASSALLAGTGELFF,TGTGCCAGCAGTGCACTACTAGCGGGAACCGGGGAGCTGTTTTTT
-,once,TRBJ2-7,TRBV30,CTWGTEYEQYF,TGTACCTGGGGGACTGAATACGAGCAGTACTTC
TRBD1,-,TRBJ2-1,TRBV5-1,CASSQRQGAGDEQFF,TGCGCCAGCAGCCAAAGACAGGGGGCAGGTGATGAGCAGTTCTTC
TRBD1,once,TRBJ1-5,TRBV5-4,CASSSGTGAHQPQHF,TGTGCCAGCAGCTCCGGGACAGGGGCACATCAGCCCCAGCATTTT
-,-,TRBJ1-5,TRBV28,CASSQINQPQHF,TGTGCCAGCAGCCAGATTAATCAGCCCCAGCATTTT
TRBD1,-,TRBJ2-7,TRBV6-1,CASSADRAPYEQYF,TGTGCCAGCAGTGCGGACAGGGCGCCCTACGAGCAGTACTTC
-,-,TRBJ2-3,TRBV6-5,CASSYTGGTQYF,TGTGCCAGCAGTTACACTGGAGGTACGCAGTATTTT
TRBD1,-,TRBJ2-7,TRBV6-1,CASRQGQLYEQYF,TGTGCCAGCCGACAGGGTCAGTTGTACGAGCAGTACTTC
-,-,TRBJ1-5,TRBV6-5,CASSYSANQPQHF,TGTGCCAGCAGTTACAGCGCTAATCAGCCCCAGCATTTT
TRBD1,-,TRBJ1-1,TRBV29-1,CSVDRGPGEAFF,TGCAGCGTTGACAGGGGGCCTGGTGAAGCTTTCTTT
TRBD1,-,TRBJ1-6,TRBV28,CASRWVTTGGYNSPLHF,TGTGCCAGCAGATGGGTTACGACAGGGGGTTATAATTCACCCCTCCACTTT
-,once,TRBJ1-2,TRBV6-6,CASSFRTEPPNYGYTF,TGTGCCAGCAGTTTTCGGACAGAACCTCCTAACTATGGCTACACCTTC
TRBD2,-,TRBJ2-3,TRBV2,CASKKTGGGTDTQYF,TGTGCCAGCAAAAAAACGGGGGGTGGCACAGATACGCAGTATTTT
TRBD2,-,TRBJ2-7,TRBV27,CASSFSSGSREQYF,TGTGCCAGCAGTTTCTCTAGCGGGAGTCGGGAGCAGTACTTC
-,few,TRBJ1-2,TRBV7-6,CASSPVPLPGNYGYTF,TGTGCCAGCAGCCCGGTACCCCTACCGGGTAACTATGGCTACACCTTC
-,-,TRBJ1-1,TRBV27,CASSPLSGENTEAFF,TGTGCCAGCAGTCCCCTCTCCGGGGAGAACACTGAAGCTTTCTTT